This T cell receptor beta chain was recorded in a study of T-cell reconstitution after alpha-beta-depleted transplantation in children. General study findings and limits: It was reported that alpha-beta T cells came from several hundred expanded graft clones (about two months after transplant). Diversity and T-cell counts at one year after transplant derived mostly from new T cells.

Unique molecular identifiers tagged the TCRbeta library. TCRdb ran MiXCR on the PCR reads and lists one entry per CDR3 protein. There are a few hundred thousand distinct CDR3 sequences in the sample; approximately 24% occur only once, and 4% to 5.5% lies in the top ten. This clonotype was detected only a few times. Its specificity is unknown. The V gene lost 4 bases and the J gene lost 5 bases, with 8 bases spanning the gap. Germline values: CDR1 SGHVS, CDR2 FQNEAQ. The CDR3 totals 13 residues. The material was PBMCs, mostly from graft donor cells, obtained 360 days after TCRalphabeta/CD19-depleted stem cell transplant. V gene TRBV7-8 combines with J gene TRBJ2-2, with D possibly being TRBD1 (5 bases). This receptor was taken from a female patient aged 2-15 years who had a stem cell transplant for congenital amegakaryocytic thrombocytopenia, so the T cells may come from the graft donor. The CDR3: CASSWRQTGELFF. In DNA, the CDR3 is TGTGCCAGCAGCTGGCGACAGACCGGGGAGCTGTTTTTT.